This T cell receptor beta chain was sequenced for a study of blood T cell repertoires in COVID-19. Across the whole study: PBMCs, B-cell-depleted T cells, or T cells provided the cDNA or gDNA that made up the material.

This CDR3 spans 19 amino acids. Germline V gives CDR1 LGHNT, CDR2 FRNRAP. Trimming cost V 2 bases and J 2 bases; bases outside gene matches: 13. Generated by immunoSEQ multiplex PCR, the TCRdb table keeps only in-frame clones and is missing some. The data show 400,000 to 450,000 clones, 80% to 90% seen once. The receptor was isolated from a man in his late teens or twenties with COVID-19, enrolled during active disease. This chain joins TRBV12-5 and TRBJ2-2; 8 bases agree with TRBD1. The sample consisted of peripheral blood. For the CDR3, the DNA is TGTGCTAGTGGTTTGCTCTCCGAGGCCTCAGGGGGCAACACCGGGGAGCTGTTTTTT. Encoded protein: CASGLLSEASGGNTGELFF.